This TCR beta chain was found in a study of control samples from healthy donors and cancer patients. Germline V gene data show CDR1 as MNHEY and CDR2 as SVGEGT. This CDR3 contains 13 residues. V was cut by 2 bases and J by 5 bases, with 9 bases left in between. The data were produced by immunoSEQ multiplex PCR, yet TCRdb's version contains in-frame clones alone and is incomplete. The sample holds approximately 86,000 clones, roughly 86% seen once. The V call is TRBV6-2 or TRBV6-3, the J call TRBJ1-1; D unresolved. The sequenced sample was blood. The receptor was isolated from a man aged 25-45 years in good health. CDR3 DNA sequence: TGTGCCAGCAGTTACAGTCAGGTGACTGAAGCTTTCTTT. The encoded protein is CASSYSQVTEAFF.